The 29 T cell receptor beta chains below were found in one sample sequenced in a study of T cell responses to AZD1222 COVID-19 vaccine. This table comes from immunoSEQ multiplex PCR, and its TCRdb copy is limited to in-frame clones, with some not included. Of tens of thousands of clones listed, around 88% are singletons. Sequences were derived from peripheral blood, sampled on day 0 of AZD1222 vaccination. The receptors derive from an adult in good health.

This clone was detected only a few times. This chain links TRBV20-1 with TRBJ2-7; 7 bases match TRBD1. The CDR3 has 15 amino acids. Trimming cost V 3 bases and J 1 base; bases outside gene matches: 9. Germline V gives CDR1 DFQATT, CDR2 SNEGSKA (reference sequence). The CDR3 DNA is TGCAGTGCTAGTCAAACAGGGGAGCAATCCTACGAGCAGTACTTC. This sequence encodes CSASQTGEQSYEQYF.

The table lists this clone with a few counts. The chain is built from TRBV6-5 and TRBJ2-7; D unresolved. Germline CDR1 and CDR2: MNHEY and SVGAGI. V was clipped by 6 bases and J by 5 bases, with 17 bases between them. This CDR3 has 14 residues. The CDR3, as DNA: TGTGCCAGCAGCCACGGCTCTACTCCGGACGAGCAGTACTTC. Its protein is CASSHGSTPDEQYF.

V is TRBV28 and J is TRBJ2-2; either TRBD1 or TRBD2 may supply D (6 bases each). Per the germline V gene, CDR1 is MDHEN and CDR2 is SYDVKM. There are 15 residues in the CDR3. With 6 bases removed from V and 6 bases from J, the gap between germline ends came to 17 bases. DNA for the CDR3: TGTGCCAGCAGCCGAGGGGGGCCTGGCGCCGGGGAGCTGTTTTTT. Translated: CASSRGGPGAGELFF.

The chain uses TRBV6-1 and TRBJ1-3; unclear D gene. CDR1 and CDR2 from the germline V gene are MNHNS and SASEGT. There are 15 residues in the CDR3. The V end lost 1 base, the J end lost 0 bases, and 7 bases lay between the germline ends. CDR3 residues: CASSEVLPSGNTIYF. In DNA, the CDR3 is TGTGCCAGCAGTGAAGTTCTCCCCTCTGGAAACACCATATATTTT.

This clone came up a few times. J is TRBJ2-7 and V is TRBV10-3; 8 nucleotides line up with TRBD2. CDR3 length: 14 residues. Per germline, CDR1 ENHRY and CDR2 SYGVKD. The ends lost 4 bases at V and 5 bases at J; junction bases unmatched: 7. The CDR3 DNA reads TGTGCCATCAGTGTCACGGGGGGGATCGACGAGCAGTACTTC. This sequence encodes CAISVTGGIDEQYF.

The chain couples TRBV9 to TRBJ2-3; the D is unclear. The CDR3 has 13 amino acids. Germline CDR1 is SGDLS and CDR2 is YYNGEE. V was shortened by 2 bases and J by 4 bases, with 8 bases between the two germline ends. CDR3 DNA: TGTGCCAGCAGCGTTTTAGCTTCAGATACGCAGTATTTT. Its translation: CASSVLASDTQYF.

V gene TRBV2 combines with J gene TRBJ2-3, with D tentatively TRBD2 (5 bases). V lost 6 bases, J lost 0 bases, and 7 bases lay in between. The CDR3 runs to 13 residues. Germline assignment: CDR1 SNHLY and CDR2 FYNNEI. The DNA of the CDR3 is TGTGCCAGCAGGAGGACTAGCACAGATACGCAGTATTTT. Its protein product is CASRRTSTDTQYF.

The chain couples TRBV20-1 to TRBJ2-3; 10 bases match TRBD2. CDR3 length: 16 residues. The germline CDR1 and CDR2 sequences are DFQATT and SNEGSKA (reference sequence). V was pared by 3 bases and J by 3 bases, with 9 bases of the junction left unmatched. CDR3 in DNA: TGCAGTGCTAGTTACCGGACTAGCGGAGAAACAGATACGCAGTATTTT. Amino acid sequence: CSASYRTSGETDTQYF.

This chain links TRBV28 with TRBJ1-2; no clear D. Germline V gene sequence: CDR1 MDHEN, CDR2 SYDVKM. This CDR3 spans 14 amino acids. The germline V and J ends were trimmed by 5 bases and 6 bases, with 16 bases remaining between them. The chain's CDR3 is CASSPPPGRDGYTF. DNA of the CDR3: TGTGCCAGCAGTCCTCCCCCGGGGAGGGATGGCTACACCTTC.

The V call is TRBV11-1, the J call TRBJ2-3; perhaps TRBD2 as D (6 bases). Trimming pared 5 bases from V and 0 bases from J, leaving 12 bases between. Germline lookup yields CDR1 SGHAT and CDR2 FQDESV (reference sequence). The CDR3 covers 15 residues. The CDR3 spells CASSPWGTSTDTQYF. The CDR3 DNA reads as TGTGCCAGCAGCCCCTGGGGGACTAGCACAGATACGCAGTATTTT.

The rearrangement links TRBV6-4 to TRBJ2-2, with a weak D call TRBD2 (5 bases). The CDR3 sequence is 13 residues long. From germline, CDR1 is MRHNA and CDR2 SNTAGT. V was clipped by 0 bases and J by 7 bases, with 6 bases between them. The CDR3: CASSDSDFGELFF. The CDR3 region has the DNA TGTGCCAGCAGTGACTCGGACTTCGGGGAGCTGTTTTTT.

This sequence joins TRBV3-1 (or the pseudogene TRBV3-2) and TRBJ1-5, with TRBD1 as a possible D gene (5 bases). The V gene lost 1 base and the J gene lost 6 bases, with 13 bases spanning the gap. The CDR3 runs 15 residues. Germline V lookup: CDR1 LGHDT, CDR2 YNNKEL (reference sequence). CDR3 sequence: CASSQGQSGIQPQHF. In nucleotides, the CDR3 is TGTGCCAGCAGCCAAGGACAGTCGGGAATTCAGCCCCAGCATTTT.

This sequence joins TRBV4-3 and TRBJ2-1; no clear D gene. Germline CDR1 LGHNA, CDR2 YSLEER. V was clipped by 4 bases and J by 0 bases, with 4 bases between them. The CDR3 sequence is 13 residues long. The DNA for the CDR3 is TGCGCCAGCAGCCTTAGCTCCTACAATGAGCAGTTCTTC. Protein: CASSLSSYNEQFF.

This chain links TRBV28 with TRBJ1-4; no clear D gene. The CDR3 contains 14 residues. V was clipped by 2 bases and J by 8 bases, with 12 bases between them. Germline CDR1 MDHEN, CDR2 SYDVKM. CDR3 in amino acids: CASSLKGLGEKLFF. The CDR3 DNA reads as TGTGCCAGCAGTTTAAAAGGGTTAGGCGAAAAACTGTTTTTT.

The V gene is TRBV5-1, the J gene TRBJ1-1; D is ambiguous. V lost 6 bases and J lost 4, with 25 bases in between. Germline V gives CDR1 SGHRS, CDR2 YFSETQ. The CDR3 runs to 17 residues. CDR3 coding DNA: TGCGCCAGCACCCCAGGCGGGGATGTTGGTCGTAGCACTGAAGCTTTCTTT. This translates into CASTPGGDVGRSTEAFF.

This rearrangement joins TRBV10-3 to TRBJ1-3; no clear D. The V gene's germline CDR1 is ENHRY and CDR2 SYGVKD. The CDR3 is 16 amino acids. Trimming took off 0 bases at V and 0 bases at J, with 9 bases between the two ends. This chain's CDR3 is CAISESSAGSGNTIYF. The DNA for the CDR3 is TGTGCCATCAGTGAGTCCTCGGCCGGCTCTGGAAACACCATATATTTT.

The chain carries TRBV11-2 and TRBJ1-3, with D unresolved. V was clipped by 0 bases and J by 0 bases, with 3 bases between them. Germline V gene lookup returns CDR1 SGHAT and CDR2 FQNNGV. CDR3 length: 14 amino acids. The CDR3 sequence: CASSLEGSGNTIYF. CDR3 in DNA: TGTGCCAGCAGCTTAGAGGGCTCTGGAAACACCATATATTTT.

The CDR3, as DNA: TGTGCCAGCAGCCAGTCAGGTGGGAACGGCTACAATGAGCAGTTCTTC. Encoded protein: CASSQSGGNGYNEQFF. The chain has TRBV4-2 and TRBJ2-1, with D hard to call. Trimming left V 3 bases short and J 3 bases short, with 15 bases between. This CDR3 has 16 amino acids. Germline loops: CDR1 LGHNA, CDR2 YNFKEQ.

This chain connects TRBV6-5 to TRBJ2-1; D possibly matches TRBD1 or TRBD2 (6 bases each). V lost 5 bases and J 8 bases, leaving 19 bases between the germline ends. Germline V gene data show CDR1 as MNHEY and CDR2 as SVGAGI. The CDR3 runs to 15 residues. This CDR3 is CASSSPGARSDEQFF. CDR3 nucleotides: TGTGCCAGCAGTAGCCCGGGGGCGCGGTCGGATGAGCAGTTCTTC.

V usage is TRBV29-1 and J usage is TRBJ2-2, with no clear D. Per germline, CDR1 SQVTM and CDR2 ANQGSEA. Trimming took off 1 base at V and 5 bases at J, with 8 bases between the two ends. The CDR3 has 13 residues. CDR3 DNA: TGCAGCGTTGAAGGACTTCGGACCGGGGAGCTGTTTTTT. Translating gives CSVEGLRTGELFF.

This chain joins TRBV25-1 and TRBJ2-7; a weak D match, TRBD1 (7 bases). Trimming took off 3 bases at V and 1 base at J, with 13 bases between the two ends. The CDR3 consists of 15 residues. The germline V gene encodes CDR1 MGHDK and CDR2 SYGVNS. CDR3 residues: CASSDFGGQSYEQYF. The DNA of the CDR3 is TGTGCCAGCAGTGATTTCGGGGGACAGTCCTACGAGCAGTACTTC.

V and J are TRBV15 and TRBJ2-5, with D maybe TRBD2 (6 bases). Trimming took 5 bases from V and 5 from J, leaving 18 bases between them. CDR1 and CDR2 from the germline V gene are LNHNV and YYDKDF (reference sequence). This CDR3 is built from 15 residues. This CDR3 reads CATSGGTGGPETQYF. CDR3 bases: TGTGCCACCAGCGGGGGGACTGGGGGACCTGAGACCCAGTACTTC.

J is TRBJ2-7 and V is TRBV28; D possibly matches TRBD1 or TRBD2 (5 bases each). The V and J ends lost 7 bases and 3 bases respectively, with 13 bases between them. Germline CDR1 is MDHEN and CDR2 is SYDVKM. The CDR3 length is 13 residues. Here the CDR3 DNA reads TGTGCCAGCAACCCGGGACCACTCTACGAGCAGTACTTC. Its translation: CASNPGPLYEQYF.

This clone was picked up a small number of times. V usage is TRBV28 and J usage is TRBJ2-3, with 12 nucleotides matching TRBD2. Germline loops: CDR1 MDHEN, CDR2 SYDVKM. The CDR3 is 17 residues long. Trimming cost V 9 bases and J 3 bases; bases outside gene matches: 13. DNA for the CDR3: TGTGCCAGGGATTCGACTAGCGGGGGACCCAGGACAGATACGCAGTATTTT. Protein sequence: CARDSTSGGPRTDTQYF.

This clone appeared a few times. The chain joins TRBV11-3 to TRBJ1-5; D call uncertain. Germline V gene lookup returns CDR1 SGHNT and CDR2 YENEEA. This CDR3 spans 19 amino acids. Trimming pared 3 bases from V and 5 bases from J, leaving 26 bases between. The chain's CDR3 is CASSFSPPIERRRHQPQHF. The CDR3 DNA reads as TGTGCCAGCAGCTTTAGTCCTCCGATAGAGAGGAGGCGGCATCAGCCCCAGCATTTT.

The V and J genes are TRBV6-2 or TRBV6-3 and TRBJ2-7; possible D gene TRBD2, 7 bases. The V end was cut by 0 bases, the J end by 6 bases, with 15 bases between. The germline V gene has CDR1 MNHEY and CDR2 SVGEGT. The CDR3 sequence is 15 residues long. The CDR3 DNA follows: TGTGCCAGCAGTTACTCGAGCCCGGGGGGCCTCGAGCAGTACTTC. This codes for CASSYSSPGGLEQYF.

The V and J genes are TRBV10-3 and TRBJ1-5; 12 bases line up with TRBD1. Germline lookup yields CDR1 ENHRY and CDR2 SYGVKD. The CDR3 extends over 15 amino acids. V shed 5 bases and J 7 bases; nucleotides not matched to a gene: 6. The CDR3 sequence is CAISKGQGAGQPQHF. The CDR3 DNA reads TGTGCCATCAGTAAGGGACAGGGGGCAGGGCAGCCCCAGCATTTT.

J is TRBJ1-2 and V is TRBV28; no clear D gene. Germline V CDR1 and CDR2: MDHEN, SYDVKM. V was cut by 6 bases and J by 0 bases, with 11 bases left in between. This CDR3 comprises 14 residues. The DNA for the CDR3 is TGTGCCAGCAGCCGATCCGGAGCTAACTATGGCTACACCTTC. The encoded protein is CASSRSGANYGYTF.

The chain uses TRBV28 and TRBJ1-5; TRBD1 might be the D (6 bases). Trimming removed 2 bases at V and 5 bases at J, with 19 bases between. This CDR3 is built from 17 residues. Germline loops: CDR1 MDHEN, CDR2 SYDVKM. CDR3 nucleotides: TGTGCCAGCAGTTTAGAATATCCAGGGGCCTTCGATCAGCCCCAGCATTTT. It is translated as CASSLEYPGAFDQPQHF.